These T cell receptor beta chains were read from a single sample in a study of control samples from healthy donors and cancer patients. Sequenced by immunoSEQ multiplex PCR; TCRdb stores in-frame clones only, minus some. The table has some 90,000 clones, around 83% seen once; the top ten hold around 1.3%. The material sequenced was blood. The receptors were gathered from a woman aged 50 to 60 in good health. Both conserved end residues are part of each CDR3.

CDR3aa: CATSGGPTPGANTGELFF; j_gene: TRBJ2-2; v_gene: TRBV24-1
CDR3aa: CASSPNLGIQETQYF; j_gene: TRBJ2-5; v_gene: TRBV7-2
CDR3aa: CASGRGTGNTIYF; j_gene: TRBJ1-3; v_gene: TRBV25-1
CDR3aa: CASIPAAKDPANYGYTF; j_gene: TRBJ1-2; v_gene: TRBV19
CDR3aa: CASSLLLTGELFF; j_gene: TRBJ2-2; v_gene: TRBV5-4
CDR3aa: CASSIPGVQYSNQPQHF; j_gene: TRBJ1-5; v_gene: TRBV19
CDR3aa: CASSGTSVGYTF; j_gene: TRBJ1-2; v_gene: TRBV28
CDR3aa: CASSVQPGDTGELFF; j_gene: TRBJ2-2; v_gene: TRBV7-3
CDR3aa: CASSLRGLSNQPQHF; j_gene: TRBJ1-5; v_gene: TRBV16
CDR3aa: CASSKARPGGNDYGYTF; j_gene: TRBJ1-2; v_gene: TRBV21-1
CDR3aa: CATRGNGNSPLHF; j_gene: TRBJ1-6; v_gene: TRBV12-3/TRBV12-4
CDR3aa: CASSLEGQGGNYGYTF; j_gene: TRBJ1-2; v_gene: TRBV5-6
CDR3aa: CASSIERGTYTQYF; j_gene: TRBJ2-3; v_gene: TRBV7-2
CDR3aa: CASSAGTVNQPQHF; j_gene: TRBJ1-5; v_gene: TRBV2
CDR3aa: CASSYVTSGATDTQYF; j_gene: TRBJ2-3; v_gene: TRBV6-6
CDR3aa: CASKPGLAGDTQYF; j_gene: TRBJ2-3; v_gene: TRBV2
CDR3aa: CASSIGGGPQPQHF; j_gene: TRBJ1-5; v_gene: TRBV19
CDR3aa: CSASTNTEAFF; j_gene: TRBJ1-1; v_gene: TRBV20-1
CDR3aa: CASSASGNTDTQYF; j_gene: TRBJ2-3; v_gene: TRBV7-9
CDR3aa: CASSHGTSGIPYEQYF; j_gene: TRBJ2-7; v_gene: TRBV7-2
CDR3aa: CASSLYTNTEAFF; j_gene: TRBJ1-1; v_gene: TRBV28
CDR3aa: CASSPSGVIYGYTF; j_gene: TRBJ1-2; v_gene: TRBV13
CDR3aa: CSAITDTQYF; j_gene: TRBJ2-3; v_gene: TRBV29-1
CDR3aa: CASSQVRVRGPSGNTIYF; j_gene: TRBJ1-3; v_gene: TRBV4-1
CDR3aa: CASTQGGTGSYEQYF; j_gene: TRBJ2-7; v_gene: TRBV28
CDR3aa: CASSQESRDNQPQHF; j_gene: TRBJ1-5; v_gene: TRBV4-3
CDR3aa: CASSPSDRRDYGYTF; j_gene: TRBJ1-2; v_gene: TRBV4-3
CDR3aa: CASSLGYSSNQPQHF; j_gene: TRBJ1-5; v_gene: TRBV11-2
CDR3aa: CASSQDPLGRVYDQPQHF; j_gene: TRBJ1-5; v_gene: TRBV4-2
CDR3aa: CASSQDLGANGGNTIYF; j_gene: TRBJ1-3; v_gene: TRBV4-2
CDR3aa: CASSLGRAYTYNEQFF; j_gene: TRBJ2-1; v_gene: TRBV7-8
CDR3aa: CASSFRQGILYEQYF; j_gene: TRBJ2-7; v_gene: TRBV7-2
CDR3aa: CASSAQGAGEQFF; j_gene: TRBJ2-1; v_gene: TRBV7-3
CDR3aa: CASSPRMSDTQYF; j_gene: TRBJ2-3; v_gene: TRBV18
CDR3aa: CASSRASGNPSDEQYF; j_gene: TRBJ2-7; v_gene: TRBV19
CDR3aa: CASSLVPNRAEAFF; j_gene: TRBJ1-1; v_gene: TRBV28
CDR3aa: CASSLGRINYGYTF; j_gene: TRBJ1-2; v_gene: TRBV3-1/TRBV3-2
CDR3aa: CASSPRGLTISYEQYF; j_gene: TRBJ2-7; v_gene: TRBV6-2/TRBV6-3
CDR3aa: CASSLAAQGEQYF; j_gene: TRBJ2-7; v_gene: TRBV13
CDR3aa: CASSSSGAGASTDTQYF; j_gene: TRBJ2-3; v_gene: TRBV7-2
CDR3aa: CASSIQLGGTYEQYF; j_gene: TRBJ2-7; v_gene: TRBV19
CDR3aa: CASSSRRTGVGSPLHF; j_gene: TRBJ1-6; v_gene: TRBV6-5
CDR3aa: CASHTGGRFPGANVLTF; j_gene: TRBJ2-6; v_gene: TRBV19
CDR3aa: CASSEVSGNTIYF; j_gene: TRBJ1-3; v_gene: TRBV12-3/TRBV12-4
CDR3aa: CASKRGASSDTQYF; j_gene: TRBJ2-3; v_gene: TRBV3-1/TRBV3-2
CDR3aa: CASSPRGGAGDTGELFF; j_gene: TRBJ2-2; v_gene: TRBV6-2/TRBV6-3
CDR3aa: CATSDATENTGELFF; j_gene: TRBJ2-2; v_gene: TRBV24-1
CDR3aa: CASSSGLRETQYF; j_gene: TRBJ2-5; v_gene: TRBV6-2/TRBV6-3
CDR3aa: CASSFGQGANEQYF; j_gene: TRBJ2-7; v_gene: TRBV7-9
CDR3aa: CASSLGGEVGQYF; j_gene: TRBJ2-7; v_gene: TRBV5-4
CDR3aa: CAISFGTGGNTEAFF; j_gene: TRBJ1-1; v_gene: TRBV10-3
CDR3aa: CASSRRRRTSGSTDTQYF; j_gene: TRBJ2-3; v_gene: TRBV4-2
CDR3aa: CASSLIGQGNIQYF; j_gene: TRBJ2-4; v_gene: TRBV28
CDR3aa: CASVRDGYGYTF; j_gene: TRBJ1-2; v_gene: TRBV12-3/TRBV12-4
CDR3aa: CASSYEGRGAGETQYF; j_gene: TRBJ2-5; v_gene: TRBV6-2/TRBV6-3
CDR3aa: CASSLASVETQYF; j_gene: TRBJ2-5; v_gene: TRBV7-2
CDR3aa: CASSTRLTGRNYGYTF; j_gene: TRBJ1-2; v_gene: TRBV19
CDR3aa: CASSPLGGQNIQYF; j_gene: TRBJ2-4; v_gene: TRBV7-3
CDR3aa: CASRGSGTGNYEQYF; j_gene: TRBJ2-7; v_gene: TRBV6-6